These 8 T cell receptor beta chains were all obtained from the same sample, sequenced in a study of T cell repertoires in cytomegalovirus infection. TCRdb reprocessed the reads with MiXCR, giving one entry per CDR3 protein. The table shows around 300,000 distinct CDR3 sequences, with 8% to 10% occurring only once. The sequenced sample was PBMCs. The source of these receptors is a human donor in good health (CMV status not recorded). Some clones in this sample may be carry-over from other donors' samples.

The chain joins TRBV7-9 to TRBJ1-6; D is perhaps TRBD1 (6 bases). The CDR3 consists of 16 residues. V lost 1 base to trimming and J lost 6 bases, with 13 bases between them. CDR1 is SEHNR and CDR2 is FQNEAQ in the germline V gene (reference sequence). The CDR3 reads CASSLEQVRGNSPLHF. In DNA, the CDR3 is TGTGCCAGCAGCTTAGAACAGGTCAGGGGTAATTCACCCCTCCACTTT.

This clonotype was seen at least ten times. The J gene is TRBJ1-6, the V gene TRBV7-2; D may be TRBD1 (6 bases). The CDR3 length is 14 residues. V was trimmed by 7 bases and J by 7 bases, leaving 14 bases between them. Germline-derived CDR1 and CDR2 are SGHTA and FQGNSA. The CDR3 loop reads CASTSGTRNSPLHF. Here the CDR3 DNA reads TGTGCCAGCACCTCTGGGACAAGAAATTCACCCCTCCACTTT.

This clonotype was picked up a small number of times. This chain links TRBV7-2 with TRBJ2-3; the D gene is possibly TRBD2 (7 bases). Germline values: CDR1 SGHTA, CDR2 FQGNSA. Deletions cut 1 base from V and 6 bases from J, with 11 bases between. This CDR3 region has 14 residues. The CDR3 coding sequence is TGTGCCAGCAGCTTAGGGGGGGGCCGGGATACGCAGTATTTT. Translating it yields CASSLGGGRDTQYF.

This clonotype came up a few times. The chain couples TRBV24-1 to TRBJ2-1; 8 bases are shared with TRBD2. CDR1 and CDR2 (germline): KGHDR, SFDVKD. The CDR3 extends over 14 amino acids. The ends lost 3 bases at V and 5 bases at J; junction bases unmatched: 2. CDR3 sequence reads: CATSDPGGDNEQFF. In nucleotides, the CDR3 is TGTGCCACCAGTGATCCCGGGGGGGACAATGAGCAGTTCTTC.

This clonotype was detected ten times or more. Germline and junction disagree at one end, which may indicate a read error. The CDR3 protein is CASSIVGGSKTGELFF. CDR3 bases: TGTGCCAGTAGTATAGTAGGGGGCTCGAAGACCGGGGAGCTGTTTTTT. The gene calls are TRBV19 and TRBJ2-2; TRBD1 matches 7 bases. Germline V CDR1 and CDR2: LNHDA, SQIVND (reference sequence). This CDR3 region has 16 residues.

This rearrangement joins TRBV9 to TRBJ1-1; D gene unclear. CDR1 is SGDLS and CDR2 is YYNGEE in the germline V gene. The V end lost 0 bases, the J end lost 5 bases, and 8 bases lay between the germline ends. CDR3 length equals 13 residues. CDR3 nucleotide sequence: TGTGCCAGCAGCGTAGGCGGGGATACTGAAGCTTTCTTT. This translates into CASSVGGDTEAFF.

The table lists this clonotype with many counts. The chain is built from TRBV27 and TRBJ1-1; the D gene is possibly TRBD1 (5 bases). The CDR3 consists of 14 residues. The germline V gene has CDR1 MNHEY and CDR2 SMNVEV (reference sequence). With 0 bases removed from V and 4 bases from J, the gap between germline ends came to 9 bases. The CDR3 sequence: CASSLSGGSTEAFF. The CDR3 DNA reads TGTGCCAGCAGTTTATCTGGGGGGAGCACTGAAGCTTTCTTT.

The chain joins TRBV5-6 to TRBJ2-5; tentative D call: TRBD2 (5 bases). Germline V lookup: CDR1 SGHDT, CDR2 YYEEEE. V was shortened by 0 bases and J by 3 bases, with 15 bases between the two germline ends. The length of the CDR3 is 16 residues. CDR3 sequence (DNA): TGTGCCAGCAGCTTGGCCGGCGGTGACTATGAAGAGACCCAGTACTTC. The encoded protein is CASSLAGGDYEETQYF.